This TCR beta chain was identified during a study of T-cell reconstitution after alpha-beta-depleted transplantation in children (dated by TCRdb to 2016 to 2017). For the study in its entirety: The study quantitatively tracked T-cell immune reconstitution after TCRalphabeta/CD19-depleted allogeneic hematopoietic cell transplantation in children using TCR repertoire profiling.

The CDR1 and CDR2 encoded by the germline V gene are MDHEN and SYDVKM. Including the terminal cysteine and phenylalanine, the CDR3 comprises 14 residues. The sequence is cut down to CDR3 DNA, 42 bases in frame from base 1. What this sample's time point label stands for: day 60 (about 2 months) after transplantation. Sample treatment or condition, as interpreted from the label and publication: allogeneic hematopoietic cell transplantation with graft depleted of TCRalphabeta T cells and CD19 B cells. TCRalphabeta/CD19-depleted allogeneic hematopoietic cell grafts were given to the transplant recipients, all of whom were children. The full study reports these points: About two months after transplant, the apparently early recovery of alphabetaT-cell counts reportedly depended on just several hundred clones that had expanded rapidly and came from non-depleted graft cells. Hyperexpanded clone frequencies declined over subsequent months; after one year, T-cell counts and TCRbeta diversity were mostly attributed to newly produced T cells. The high TCRbeta diversity at day 60 in some patients was ascribed to recipient T cells and intrathymic progenitors that had survived conditioning.

Library preparation employed PCR. The sequencer was an Illumina HiSeq 2500. TCR library preparation used molecular barcoding, with unique molecular identifiers applied to normalize quantification of the TCRbeta repertoire. The public reads were reprocessed in TCRdb via fastp at Q25 and MiXCR, keeping in-frame beta chains. CDR3 protein sequences are deduplicated, and each keeps its most common genes and DNA. Recorded for this sample are 28,000 or so distinct CDR3 sequences; 15% to 20% of them occurred a single time. The ten largest clones capture 35% of the sample. Remarks on this clonotype: Its cognate antigen has yet to be identified. At one end, the junction sequence differs from germline, possibly due to a read error.

The receptor's source is a male patient aged 2-9 years who had a stem cell transplant for acute lymphoblastic leukemia, so the T cells may come from the graft donor. The sample was PBMCs, mostly from graft donor cells, taken 60 days after TCRalphabeta/CD19-depleted stem cell transplant. Recombination connected TRBV28 to TRBJ1-2; the central 10 bases match TRBD1. The encoded CDR3 is CASSRQGADYSYTF. At the DNA level, the sequence is TGTGCCAGCAGCAGACAGGGGGCAGACTATAGCTACACCTTC.